This T cell receptor beta chain was profiled in a study of blood T cells in healthy people across ages. About the research overall: Template switching picked up about one barcoded beta molecule for each two T cells. Findings and caveats of the study: Aged donors had fewer naive CD4+ cells and lower diversity than long-lived donors.

This clonotype was detected a few times. The antigen remains unidentified. The V and J ends lost 6 bases and 10 bases respectively, with 16 bases between them. The CDR3 contains 13 residues. A second roughly 6 to 11 cycle PCR used barcoded and J-beta primers. Sequencing yielded, for each sample, at least 3 million paired-end reads carrying CDR3. One entry per CDR3 protein, called by TCRdb with MiXCR from the 5' RACE reads. This sample has fewer than 2,000,000 distinct CDR3 sequences, with about 32% found just once. Researchers collected about 9.1 milliliters of peripheral blood from every single donor.

The gene calls are TRBV12-3 or TRBV12-4 and TRBJ2-1; perhaps TRBD2 as D (5 bases). Sequencing input: blood. This TCR was sampled from a woman aged 25 to 39 in good health. CDR3: CASRTGRVWEQFF. In nucleotides, the CDR3 is TGTGCCAGCAGGACGGGGAGAGTCTGGGAGCAGTTCTTC.